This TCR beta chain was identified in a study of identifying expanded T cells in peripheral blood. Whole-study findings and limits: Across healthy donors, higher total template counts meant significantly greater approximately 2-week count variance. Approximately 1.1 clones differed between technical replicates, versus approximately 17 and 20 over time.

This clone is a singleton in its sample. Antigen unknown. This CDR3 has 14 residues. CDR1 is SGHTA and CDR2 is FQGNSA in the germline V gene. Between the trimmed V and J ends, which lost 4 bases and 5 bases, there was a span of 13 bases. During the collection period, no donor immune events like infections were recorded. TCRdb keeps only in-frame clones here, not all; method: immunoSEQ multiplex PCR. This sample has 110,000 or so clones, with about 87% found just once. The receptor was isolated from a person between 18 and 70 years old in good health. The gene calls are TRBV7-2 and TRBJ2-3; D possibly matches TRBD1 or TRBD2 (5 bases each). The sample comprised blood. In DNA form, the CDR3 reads TGTGCCAGCAGCTCCCGGGGCGGTGTAGATACGCAGTATTTT. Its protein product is CASSSRGGVDTQYF. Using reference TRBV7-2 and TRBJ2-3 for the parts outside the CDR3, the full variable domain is GAGVSQSPSNKVTEKGKDVELRCDPISGHTALYWYRQSLGQGLEFLIYFQGNSAPDKSGLPSDRFSAERTGGSVSTLTIQRTQQEDSAVYLCASSSRGGVDTQYFGPGTRLTVL.